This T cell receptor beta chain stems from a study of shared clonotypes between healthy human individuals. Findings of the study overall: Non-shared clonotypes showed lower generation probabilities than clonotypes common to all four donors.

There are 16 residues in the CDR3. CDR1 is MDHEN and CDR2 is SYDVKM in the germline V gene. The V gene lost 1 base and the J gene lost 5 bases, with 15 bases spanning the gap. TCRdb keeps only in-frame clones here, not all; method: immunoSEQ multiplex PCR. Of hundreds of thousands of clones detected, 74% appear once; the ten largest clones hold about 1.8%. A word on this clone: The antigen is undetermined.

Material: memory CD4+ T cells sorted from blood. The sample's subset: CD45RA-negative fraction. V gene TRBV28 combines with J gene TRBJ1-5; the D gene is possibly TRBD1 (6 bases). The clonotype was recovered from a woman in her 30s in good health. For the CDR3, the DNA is TGTGCCAGCAGTTTATATCCGGGGGCTATCTATCAGCCCCAGCATTTT. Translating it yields CASSLYPGAIYQPQHF.